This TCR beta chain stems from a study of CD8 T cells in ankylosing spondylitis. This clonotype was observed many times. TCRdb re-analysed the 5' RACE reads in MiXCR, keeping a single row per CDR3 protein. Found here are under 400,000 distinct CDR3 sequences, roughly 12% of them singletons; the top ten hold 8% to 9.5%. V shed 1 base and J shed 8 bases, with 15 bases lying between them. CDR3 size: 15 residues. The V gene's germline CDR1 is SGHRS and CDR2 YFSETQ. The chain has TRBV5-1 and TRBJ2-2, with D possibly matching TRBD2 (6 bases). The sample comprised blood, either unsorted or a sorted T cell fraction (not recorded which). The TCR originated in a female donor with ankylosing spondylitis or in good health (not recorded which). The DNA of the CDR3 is TGCGCCAGCAGCTTGCGGACTACGGAGTTTGGGGAGCTGTTTTTT. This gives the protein CASSLRTTEFGELFF.